One sample yielded the 23 T cell receptor beta chains listed below, sequenced in a study of cytomegalovirus exposure and HLA in healthy donors. The PCR was carried out with 60 Vbeta primers and 13 Jbeta primers. Clones were sequenced by immunoSEQ multiplex PCR, and TCRdb holds only the in-frame ones, with some missing. The sample shows 150,000 to 200,000 clones, approximately 85% of them seen only once. The specimen sequenced was PBMCs. All receptors come from a woman aged 45-65 years in good health and CMV-seronegative.

The J gene is TRBJ2-5, the V gene TRBV19; 11 positions match TRBD1. Germline trimming cut 3 bases from V and 6 bases from J; bases unmatched to any gene: 6. The V gene's germline CDR1 is LNHDA and CDR2 SQIVND (reference sequence). The CDR3 runs 15 residues. Written as DNA, the CDR3 is TGTGCCAGTAGTATTGTTGGACAGGGGGCCAAGACCCAGTACTTC. This gives the protein CASSIVGQGAKTQYF.

This chain links TRBV5-4 with TRBJ2-5; TRBD2 agrees at 7 bases. V dropped 0 bases and J dropped 5; count of bases not matched to a gene: 10. CDR3 length: 16 amino acids. The V gene's germline CDR1 is SGHNT and CDR2 YYREEE (reference sequence). The CDR3 reads CASSLVIGGRAETQYF. The CDR3 DNA reads TGTGCCAGCAGCTTGGTTATTGGTGGGAGGGCGGAGACCCAGTACTTC.

The chain employs TRBV25-1 and TRBJ2-1; TRBD2 aligns across 10 bases. V shed 1 base, J shed 6 bases, and the junction held 9 bases outside the gene matches. This CDR3 has 17 amino acids. The germline V gene encodes CDR1 MGHDK and CDR2 SYGVNS. The chain's CDR3 is CASSESLAGFVSNEQFF. Written as DNA, the CDR3 is TGTGCCAGCAGTGAATCACTAGCGGGATTCGTGAGCAATGAGCAGTTCTTC. The variable domain in full, completed from reference TRBV25-1 and TRBJ2-1, reads EADIYQTPRYLVIGTGKKITLECSQTMGHDKMYWYQQDPGMELHLIHYSYGVNSTEKGDLSSESTVSRIRTEHFPLTLESARPSHTSQYLCASSESLAGFVSNEQFFGPGTRLTVL.

J is TRBJ2-3 and V is TRBV5-1; the match to TRBD2 covers 7 bases. Germline trimming cut 1 base from V and 4 bases from J; bases unmatched to any gene: 3. The CDR3 length is 14 residues. The V gene's germline CDR1 is SGHRS and CDR2 YFSETQ. The CDR3 sequence is CASSLSAGADTQYF. CDR3 DNA: TGCGCCAGCAGCTTGTCGGCGGGGGCAGATACGCAGTATTTT. The full variable domain, its missing parts supplied by reference TRBV5-1 and TRBJ2-3, is KAGVTQTPRYLIKTRGQQVTLSCSPISGHRSVSWYQQTPGQGLQFLFEYFSETQRNKGNFPGRFSGRQFSNSRSEMNVSTLELGDSALYLCASSLSAGADTQYFGPGTRLTVL.

The rearrangement uses TRBV29-1 and TRBJ2-6; D gene uncertain. Germline V gene sequence: CDR1 SQVTM, CDR2 ANQGSEA. The CDR3 length is 15 residues. V was cut by 0 bases and J by 0 bases, with 6 bases left in between. The chain's CDR3 is CSVEDRSSGANVLTF. DNA for the CDR3: TGCAGCGTTGAAGATCGTAGCTCTGGGGCCAACGTCCTGACTTTC. Based on the CDR3 plus reference TRBV29-1 and TRBJ2-6, the full variable domain is SAVISQKPSRDICQRGTSLTIQCQVDSQVTMMFWYRQQPGQSLTLIATANQGSEATYESGFVIDKFPISRPNLTFSTLTVSNMSPEDSSIYLCSVEDRSSGANVLTFGAGSRLTVL.

The rearrangement joins TRBV18 to TRBJ2-5; D gene unclear. This CDR3 has 14 amino acids. Per the germline V gene, CDR1 is KGHSH and CDR2 is LQKENI. Trimming pared 6 bases from V and 4 bases from J, leaving 15 bases between. The CDR3 reads CASSPRSSAETQYF. CDR3 bases: TGTGCCAGCTCTCCCCGTAGTTCTGCAGAGACCCAGTACTTC.

The chain has TRBV15 and TRBJ1-5; 7 bases fit TRBD1. Germline V gives CDR1 LNHNV, CDR2 YYDKDF (reference sequence). The V and J ends lost 1 base and 0 bases, in that order; junction bases with no gene match: 9. The CDR3 runs 18 residues. This CDR3 is CATSRGRQGDYSNQPQHF. The CDR3 DNA reads TGTGCCACCAGCAGAGGGAGACAGGGCGATTATAGCAATCAGCCCCAGCATTTT.

The gene calls are TRBV28 and TRBJ2-7, with D possibly TRBD2 on 6 matching bases. CDR3 length: 13 residues. Germline V gene lookup returns CDR1 MDHEN and CDR2 SYDVKM. V lost 3 bases, J lost 4 bases, and 10 bases lay in between. CDR3 protein: CASSLGGFYEQYF. The CDR3 DNA sequence: TGTGCCAGCAGTTTGGGGGGATTTTACGAGCAGTACTTC.

This rearrangement joins TRBV18 to TRBJ1-2; TRBD1 might be the D (6 bases). Between the trimmed V and J ends, which lost 0 bases and 0 bases, there was a span of 14 bases. The CDR3 has 17 residues. The germline CDR1 and CDR2 sequences are KGHSH and LQKENI. The CDR3 nucleotides are TGTGCCAGCTCACCACCGGGGGGGGCTCTCTCTAACTATGGCTACACCTTC. Amino acids: CASSPPGGALSNYGYTF.

The rearrangement links TRBV11-2 to TRBJ2-3; possibly TRBD1 for D (5 bases). The CDR3 is 16 amino acids. In germline, CDR1 is SGHAT, CDR2 FQNNGV. Between the trimmed V and J ends, which lost 5 bases and 0 bases, there was a span of 15 bases. CDR3 DNA: TGTGCCAGCAGCCGTAGAATTCAGGGTAGCACAGATACGCAGTATTTT. Its protein product is CASSRRIQGSTDTQYF.

This sequence joins TRBV7-2 and TRBJ2-7; no clear D gene. This CDR3 spans 12 amino acids. Trimming left V 3 bases short and J 6 bases short, with 9 bases between. In germline, CDR1 is SGHTA, CDR2 FQGNSA. CDR3 sequence: CASSFRLREQYF. The CDR3 nucleotides read TGTGCCAGCAGCTTCAGGCTCCGCGAGCAGTACTTC.

The chain has TRBV7-9 and TRBJ1-4; the match to TRBD1 covers 9 bases. The CDR3 is 19 amino acids. The V and J ends lost 4 bases and 4 bases, in that order; junction bases with no gene match: 16. Germline V gene data show CDR1 as SEHNR and CDR2 as FQNEAQ (reference sequence). This chain's CDR3 is CASSYFTGTGIVNNEKLFF. CDR3 nucleotides: TGTGCCAGCAGCTATTTCACCGGGACAGGGATTGTTAATAATGAAAAACTGTTTTTT. The whole variable domain, remainder taken from reference TRBV7-9 and TRBJ1-4, is DTGVSQNPRHKITKRGQNVTFRCDPISEHNRLYWYRQTLGQGPEFLTYFQNEAQLEKSRLLSDRFSAERPKGSFSTLEIQRTEQGDSAMYLCASSYFTGTGIVNNEKLFFGSGTQLSVL.

The gene calls are TRBV30 and TRBJ1-5; 8 bases fit TRBD1. Germline CDR1 GTSNPN, CDR2 SVGIG (reference sequence). The CDR3 is 14 residues long. The junction had 7 bases not matched to a gene; V was cut back by 2 bases and J by 7 bases. The CDR3 loop reads CAWSRGTGEQPQHF. The CDR3 DNA is TGTGCCTGGAGTCGGGGGACAGGAGAACAGCCCCAGCATTTT.

This sequence joins TRBV6-6 and TRBJ2-3, with D possibly being TRBD1 (6 bases). The CDR3 spans 15 residues. Between the trimmed V and J ends, which lost 2 bases and 1 base, there was a span of 10 bases. Germline CDR1 is MNHNY and CDR2 is SVGAGI (reference sequence). The CDR3 region is CASSYQGSRTDTQYF. The CDR3 DNA sequence: TGTGCCAGCAGTTACCAGGGGTCGCGCACAGATACGCAGTATTTT.

The rearrangement joins TRBV6-1 to TRBJ1-5; no firm D call. Deletions cut 3 bases from V and 6 bases from J, with 9 bases between. Germline V gives CDR1 MNHNS, CDR2 SASEGT. The CDR3 is 13 residues long. The CDR3 region is CASSELLGQPQHF. The CDR3 DNA reads as TGTGCCAGCAGTGAGCTACTAGGTCAGCCCCAGCATTTT.

The V and J genes are TRBV7-2 and TRBJ2-5; weak D call: TRBD2 (6 bases). CDR1 and CDR2 from the germline V gene are SGHTA and FQGNSA. Trimming cost V 5 bases and J 5 bases, with 18 bases left between them. CDR3 length equals 15 residues. The CDR3 bases are TGTGCCAGCAGCGGTCGTGGGGACTTGGGGGAGACCCAGTACTTC. It specifies CASSGRGDLGETQYF.

The chain uses TRBV18 and TRBJ1-2; D possibly corresponds to TRBD1 (6 bases). The CDR3 runs 14 residues. Trimming pared 5 bases from V and 3 bases from J, leaving 13 bases between. The germline CDR1 and CDR2 sequences are KGHSH and LQKENI. The CDR3 DNA sequence: TGTGCCAGCTCATCGACACAGGGCGACTATGGCTACACCTTC. This gives the protein CASSSTQGDYGYTF.

The chain joins TRBV6-1 to TRBJ1-2; 7 bases fit TRBD1. Germline V gives CDR1 MNHNS, CDR2 SASEGT. CDR3 length equals 14 residues. The V and J ends lost 3 bases and 7 bases, in that order; junction bases with no gene match: 8. DNA for the CDR3: TGTGCCAGCAGTGAGGCAGGGGGACCCTGTGGCTACACCTTC. Residues: CASSEAGGPCGYTF.

This chain uses TRBV19 with TRBJ1-5; D remains unclear. Germline CDR1 reads LNHDA; CDR2 reads SQIVND (reference sequence). V shed 6 bases and J shed 0 bases, with 15 bases lying between them. The CDR3 is 16 residues long. The CDR3 loop reads CASSRVAVFSNQPQHF. In nucleotides, the CDR3 is TGTGCCAGTAGCCGGGTGGCAGTCTTTAGCAATCAGCCCCAGCATTTT. Full variable domain (missing parts from reference TRBV19 and TRBJ1-5): DGGITQSPKYLFRKEGQNVTLSCEQNLNHDAMYWYRQDPGQGLRLIYYSQIVNDFQKGDIAEGYSVSREKKESFPLTVTSAQKNPTAFYLCASSRVAVFSNQPQHFGDGTRLSIL.

This rearrangement joins TRBV6-1 to TRBJ2-1; D may be TRBD2 (7 bases). V lost 0 bases and J lost 1, with 10 bases in between. Germline CDR1 reads MNHNS; CDR2 reads SASEGT. The CDR3 contains 16 residues. The CDR3, as DNA: TGTGCCAGCAGTGAAGCGGGAGGGGGATCCTACAATGAGCAGTTCTTC. Translating it yields CASSEAGGGSYNEQFF.

CDR3 nucleotide sequence: TGCGCCAGCAGTACGGACAGGGACAACAATGAGCAGTTCTTC. Protein sequence: CASSTDRDNNEQFF. The rearrangement links TRBV10-1 to TRBJ2-1, with 8 bases lining up with TRBD1. This CDR3 is 14 amino acids long. V gave up 5 bases and J gave up 5 bases; unmatched junction bases: 5. In germline, CDR1 is WNHNN, CDR2 SYGVQD (reference sequence).

V is TRBV5-1 and J is TRBJ1-1, with 10 bases lining up with TRBD1. The CDR3 sequence is 15 residues long. The trim removed 4 bases at V and 6 bases at J, leaving 9 bases unmatched. Germline CDR1 is SGHRS and CDR2 is YFSETQ. This CDR3 is CASSPTTGGESEAFF. The CDR3 DNA sequence: TGCGCCAGCAGCCCAACGACAGGGGGCGAGTCTGAAGCTTTCTTT.

The chain couples TRBV28 to TRBJ2-6; D may be TRBD2 (6 bases). Between the trimmed V and J ends, which lost 0 bases and 1 base, there was a span of 7 bases. Germline V gives CDR1 MDHEN, CDR2 SYDVKM. The length of the CDR3 is 16 residues. In DNA, the CDR3 is TGTGCCAGCAGTTTATGGCGGGAATCTGGGGCCAACGTCCTGACTTTC. This encodes CASSLWRESGANVLTF.